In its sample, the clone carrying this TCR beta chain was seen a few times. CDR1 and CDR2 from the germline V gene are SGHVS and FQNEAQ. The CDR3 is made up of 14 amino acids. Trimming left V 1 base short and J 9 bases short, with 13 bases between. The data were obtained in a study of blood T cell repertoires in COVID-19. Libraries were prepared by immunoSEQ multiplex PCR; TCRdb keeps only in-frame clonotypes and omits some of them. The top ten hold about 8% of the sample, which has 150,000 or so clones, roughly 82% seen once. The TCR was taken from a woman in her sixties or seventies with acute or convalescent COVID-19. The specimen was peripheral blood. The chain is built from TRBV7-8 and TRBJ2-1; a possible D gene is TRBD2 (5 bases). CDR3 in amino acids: CASSLDNQGSEQFF. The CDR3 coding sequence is TGTGCCAGCAGCTTAGATAATCAAGGGAGTGAGCAGTTCTTC.